One sample yielded the 27 T cell receptor beta chains listed below, sequenced in a study of cytomegalovirus exposure and HLA in healthy donors. It was with 60 Vbeta and 13 Jbeta primers that the PCR ran. Sequencing used immunoSEQ multiplex PCR; TCRdb keeps in-frame clones, though not all of them. In total, the table holds 65,000 to 95,000 clones. What was sequenced was PBMCs. These receptors were obtained from a woman aged 60-70 years in good health and CMV-seronegative.

The chain combines TRBV18 with TRBJ1-1; 7 nucleotides match TRBD1. Germline assignment: CDR1 KGHSH and CDR2 LQKENI. The J segment lost 1 base and the V segment lost 1 base, leaving 6 bases of the junction unmatched. The CDR3 consists of 16 residues. CDR3 DNA sequence: TGTGCCAGCTCACCACTTTCAGGGGGACCGAACACTGAAGCTTTCTTT. Protein: CASSPLSGGPNTEAFF.

J is TRBJ2-7 and V is TRBV7-8, with 9 positions matching TRBD1. Germline trimming cut 0 bases from V and 4 bases from J; bases unmatched to any gene: 10. Germline V gene data show CDR1 as SGHVS and CDR2 as FQNEAQ. The CDR3 consists of 17 residues. The CDR3 here is CASSLALGDRAQYEQYF. The CDR3 DNA sequence: TGTGCCAGCAGCTTAGCACTTGGGGACAGGGCCCAATACGAGCAGTACTTC.

The rearrangement links TRBV30 to TRBJ2-7; 7 nucleotides match TRBD1. This CDR3 contains 14 residues. Germline V CDR1 and CDR2: GTSNPN, SVGIG (reference sequence). V was pared by 0 bases and J by 2 bases, with 4 bases of the junction left unmatched. The CDR3 region is CAWSVLGGAYEQYF. CDR3 sequence (DNA): TGTGCCTGGAGTGTACTAGGGGGCGCCTACGAGCAGTACTTC.

The chain employs TRBV29-1 and TRBJ2-3; 9 nucleotides match TRBD1. The germline V gene encodes CDR1 SQVTM and CDR2 ANQGSEA. This CDR3 comprises 13 residues. V was pared by 6 bases and J by 5 bases, with 6 bases of the junction left unmatched. The CDR3 loop is CSVARDRVDTQYF. CDR3 in DNA: TGCAGCGTGGCGCGGGACAGGGTAGATACGCAGTATTTT.

V and J are TRBV19 and TRBJ1-5; D is undetermined. The V end was cut by 3 bases, the J end by 9 bases, with 6 bases between. The CDR3 is 11 amino acids. Germline V CDR1 and CDR2: LNHDA, SQIVND (reference sequence). In DNA form, the CDR3 reads TGTGCCAGTAGTATTGGAGGGCCCCAGCATTTT. This encodes CASSIGGPQHF.

The chain uses TRBV6-6 and TRBJ2-2, with a possible D match to TRBD1 (6 bases). CDR1 and CDR2 (germline): MNHNY, SVGAGI (reference sequence). This CDR3 region has 14 residues. The germline V and J ends were trimmed by 5 bases and 3 bases, with 10 bases remaining between them. This chain's CDR3 is CASSPGQYTGELFF. DNA of the CDR3: TGTGCCAGCAGTCCCGGACAGTACACCGGGGAGCTGTTTTTT.

The genes are TRBV2 and TRBJ2-5; 7 positions match TRBD2. Gene TRBJ2-7 matches the end of the DNA better, so the J call may be wrong. Germline CDR1 SNHLY, CDR2 FYNNEI. CDR3 length equals 14 residues. The CDR3 nucleotides read TGTGCCAGCAGTACCCGGGACTACCTCTACGAGCAGTACTTC. It specifies CASSTRDYLYEQYF.

The chain recombines TRBV19 with TRBJ1-2; 9 bases align to TRBD1. Trimming removed 4 bases from V and 2 bases from J; junction bases left unmatched: 2. CDR3 length: 14 residues. From germline, CDR1 is LNHDA and CDR2 SQIVND (reference sequence). The CDR3 DNA follows: TGTGCCAGTAGTAACAGGGGGCTGAACTATGGCTACACCTTC. It encodes CASSNRGLNYGYTF.

The rearrangement uses TRBV7-9 and TRBJ2-7; D possibly corresponds to TRBD1 (5 bases). Germline V gene data show CDR1 as SEHNR and CDR2 as FQNEAQ (reference sequence). The CDR3 covers 17 residues. Trimming shortened V by 5 bases and J by 3 bases, and 23 bases separated the two germline ends. The CDR3 loop is CASSHPTDTGPHYEQYF. DNA of the CDR3: TGTGCCAGCAGCCACCCGACCGACACAGGACCACACTACGAGCAGTACTTC. Full variable domain (rest looked up from reference TRBV7-9 and TRBJ2-7): DTGVSQNPRHKITKRGQNVTFRCDPISEHNRLYWYRQTLGQGPEFLTYFQNEAQLEKSRLLSDRFSAERPKGSFSTLEIQRTEQGDSAMYLCASSHPTDTGPHYEQYFGPGTRLTVT.

The chain joins TRBV5-1 to TRBJ2-5; TRBD1 aligns across 11 bases. Trimming took 0 bases from V and 4 from J; bases not matched to a gene: 2. CDR1 and CDR2 from the germline V gene are SGHRS and YFSETQ. This CDR3 is 15 amino acids long. The chain's CDR3 is CASSLVGTGGETQYF. The CDR3 coding sequence is TGCGCCAGCAGCTTGGTAGGGACAGGGGGAGAGACCCAGTACTTC.

V and J are TRBV10-3 and TRBJ2-5; 13 nucleotides match TRBD2. V shed 6 bases, J shed 5 bases, and the junction held 18 bases outside the gene matches. CDR1 and CDR2 from the germline V gene are ENHRY and SYGVKD. This CDR3 contains 19 residues. The CDR3 loop is CAISRSRAGLAGVQETQYF. The CDR3 DNA reads TGTGCCATCAGCAGATCCAGGGCTGGACTAGCGGGAGTTCAGGAGACCCAGTACTTC.

J is TRBJ2-7 and V is TRBV19; 8 nucleotides line up with TRBD1. The length of the CDR3 is 15 residues. CDR1 LNHDA and CDR2 SQIVND come from the germline V gene (reference sequence). Losses at the gene ends were 2 bases for V and 5 bases for J; bases not matched to a gene: 8. The CDR3 nucleotides read TGTGCCAGTAGTATACCCGGACAGGGCGGCGACGAGCAGTACTTC. Amino acids: CASSIPGQGGDEQYF.

This rearrangement joins TRBV10-3 to TRBJ2-1, with 8 bases identical to TRBD1. Germline assignment: CDR1 ENHRY and CDR2 SYGVKD. The CDR3 sequence is 14 residues long. J lost 3 bases, V lost 7 bases, and 5 bases had no gene match. The CDR3 nucleotides are TGTGCCATCACTCAGGGGGCCGTCTACAATGAGCAGTTCTTC. It codes for CAITQGAVYNEQFF.

As regards this clone: One end of the junction does not line up with germline, which may come from a read error. This sample includes further DNA sequences coding for the same CDR3. The V and J genes are TRBV2 and TRBJ2-1; tentatively, D is TRBD2 (6 bases). Germline V CDR1 and CDR2: SNHLY, FYNNEI. The CDR3 has 13 amino acids. The CDR3 DNA is TGCGCCAGCGCTGCTAGCGAGGGTAATGAGCAGTTCTTC. Its translation: CASAASEGNEQFF.

The V and J genes are TRBV27 and TRBJ1-1, with D hard to call. V lost 5 bases and J 10 bases, leaving 23 bases between the germline ends. CDR1 MNHEY and CDR2 SMNVEV come from the germline V gene (reference sequence). The CDR3 totals 15 residues. The CDR3 DNA reads as TGTGCCAGCAGTCAACAGTGGGCCCAACCTTCTATAGCTTTCTTT. Translation gives CASSQQWAQPSIAFF.

V gene TRBV7-8 combines with J gene TRBJ2-5; a weak D match, TRBD2 (6 bases). The end of the DNA fits TRBJ2-7 better, so the J call may be wrong. This CDR3 is built from 15 residues. In germline, CDR1 is SGHVS, CDR2 FQNEAQ. The CDR3 reads CASSLVASASYEQYF. CDR3 sequence (DNA): TGTGCCAGCAGCTTAGTGGCTAGCGCGTCCTACGAGCAGTACTTC.

The J gene is TRBJ2-3, the V gene TRBV4-2; 14 bases are a match to TRBD2. The junction had 4 bases not matched to a gene; V was cut back by 0 bases and J by 2 bases. Germline V gene data show CDR1 as LGHNA and CDR2 as YNFKEQ. The CDR3 is 18 residues long. The CDR3 spells CASSQDGLAGGSTDTQYF. In DNA form, the CDR3 reads TGTGCCAGCAGCCAAGACGGACTAGCGGGAGGTTCCACAGATACGCAGTATTTT.

CDR3 DNA sequence: TGTGCCAGCAGTTTCGGGTCCACAGGGAGGGCTGAAGCTTTCTTT. Translated: CASSFGSTGRAEAFF. The chain has TRBV28 and TRBJ1-1; D possibly corresponds to TRBD1 (6 bases). There are 15 residues in the CDR3. V was shortened by 3 bases and J by 6 bases, with 17 bases between the two germline ends. Looked up from germline, CDR1 is MDHEN and CDR2 is SYDVKM.

The chain combines TRBV4-3 with TRBJ2-2; 14 bases are a match to TRBD2. The CDR3 totals 18 residues. Germline CDR1 and CDR2: LGHNA and YSLEER. The J segment lost 3 bases and the V segment lost 6 bases, leaving 9 bases of the junction unmatched. Written as DNA, the CDR3 is TGCGCCAGCAGGGGACTAGCGGGAGATCGCCGAGACACCGGGGAGCTGTTTTTT. This gives the protein CASRGLAGDRRDTGELFF.

The chain combines TRBV7-9 with TRBJ2-1, with a possible D match to TRBD2 (5 bases). Germline V gene lookup returns CDR1 SEHNR and CDR2 FQNEAQ (reference sequence). Trimming removed 6 bases from V and 9 bases from J, with 12 bases in between. The CDR3 spans 12 residues. The CDR3 DNA reads as TGTGCCAGCAGTCCCGGGGATCCTGAGCAGTTCTTC. Translation gives CASSPGDPEQFF.

The chain has TRBV15 and TRBJ2-5; possible D gene TRBD1, 5 bases. Trimming removed 0 bases from V and 2 bases from J, with 10 bases in between. Per the germline V gene, CDR1 is LNHNV and CDR2 is YYDKDF (reference sequence). The CDR3 spans 15 residues. The CDR3 DNA follows: TGTGCCACCAGCAGAGATAGGGGCCAGCAAGAGACCCAGTACTTC. Residues: CATSRDRGQQETQYF. Together with reference TRBV15 and TRBJ2-5, the CDR3 gives the full variable domain: DAMVIQNPRYQVTQFGKPVTLSCSQTLNHNVMYWYQQKSSQAPKLLFHYYDKDFNNEADTPDNFQSRRPNTSFCFLDIRSPGLGDTAMYLCATSRDRGQQETQYFGPGTRLLVL.

The V gene is TRBV9, the J gene TRBJ1-1, with D uncertain. V lost 4 bases and J 1 base, leaving 8 bases between the germline ends. This CDR3 is built from 13 residues. Germline V CDR1 and CDR2: SGDLS, YYNGEE. CDR3 bases: TGTGCCAGCAGCTTGGCTCAGAACACTGAAGCTTTCTTT. This gives the protein CASSLAQNTEAFF.

The chain carries TRBV6-5 and TRBJ2-3, with 7 bases fitting TRBD2. The CDR3 is 16 amino acids. CDR1 is MNHEY and CDR2 is SVGAGI in the germline V gene. The V and J ends lost 2 bases and 1 base, in that order; junction bases with no gene match: 6. CDR3 nucleotides: TGTGCCAGCAGTTACCACCTAGCGGCCGGCACAGATACGCAGTATTTT. It specifies CASSYHLAAGTDTQYF.

The chain recombines TRBV28 with TRBJ2-2; weak D call: TRBD2 (5 bases). Trimming stripped 7 bases from V and 1 base from J, with 7 bases between. The CDR3 runs to 13 residues. Germline values: CDR1 MDHEN, CDR2 SYDVKM. The CDR3 is CASNTRNTGELFF. The CDR3 region has the DNA TGTGCCAGCAATACTAGGAACACCGGGGAGCTGTTTTTT.

The rearrangement links TRBV5-6 to TRBJ2-7; D is ambiguous. In germline, CDR1 is SGHDT, CDR2 YYEEEE. The germline V and J ends were trimmed by 0 bases and 0 bases, with 13 bases remaining between them. This CDR3 has 16 amino acids. The CDR3 DNA follows: TGTGCCAGCAGCTTGGCCCAGATAACCCTCTCCTACGAGCAGTACTTC. It yields the protein CASSLAQITLSYEQYF.

The rearrangement uses TRBV6-6 and TRBJ2-5, with D perhaps TRBD2 (6 bases). This CDR3 comprises 15 residues. Between the trimmed V and J ends, which lost 0 bases and 5 bases, there was a span of 13 bases. Germline CDR1 MNHNY, CDR2 SVGAGI (reference sequence). DNA for the CDR3: TGTGCCAGCAGTTACTCGAGGGGACTGTTGGAGACCCAGTACTTC. The encoded protein is CASSYSRGLLETQYF.

This rearrangement joins TRBV19 to TRBJ2-5; D is uncertain. The CDR3 consists of 12 residues. CDR1 LNHDA and CDR2 SQIVND come from the germline V gene (reference sequence). Trimming cost V 1 base and J 3 bases, with 3 bases left between them. The CDR3 loop reads CASSIAEETQYF. CDR3 DNA sequence: TGTGCCAGTAGTATAGCCGAAGAGACCCAGTACTTC.